The rows below give T cell receptor beta chains drawn from one sample of a study of T-cell reconstitution after alpha-beta-depleted transplantation in children. TCRdb called the PCR reads again in MiXCR, with one record for every CDR3 protein. The sample lists around 87,000 distinct CDR3 sequences, 8% to 9% occurring once. Sequences were derived from PBMCs from the stem cell graft donor, sampled from the stem cell graft. These receptors were collected from a human donor who donated a stem cell graft to a child with congenital amegakaryocytic thrombocytopenia. CDR3s include the opening cysteine and the closing phenylalanine or tryptophan. The D gene is left open where the match is weak. Clone size appears in some rows only: once, few, many, or a class for an expanded clone.

TRBV4-2	many	TRBJ2-1	-	CASSQDMGNEQFF	TGTGCCAGCAGCCAAGATATGGGCAATGAGCAGTTCTTC
TRBV4-3	many	TRBJ2-1	TRBD1	CASSQEGGRMGNEQFF	TGCGCCAGCAGCCAAGAAGGGGGCCGGATGGGGAATGAGCAGTTCTTC
TRBV29-1	few	TRBJ1-1	TRBD1	CSGKQGTGTEAFF	TGCAGCGGGAAACAGGGGACGGGGACTGAAGCTTTCTTT
TRBV20-1	many	TRBJ2-1	-	CSALAVSSYNEQFF	TGCAGTGCTTTAGCTGTAAGCTCCTACAATGAGCAGTTCTTC
TRBV7-3	many	TRBJ2-2	TRBD2	CASSRTSGGFLFF	TGTGCCAGCAGTCGGACTAGCGGGGGGTTCCTGTTTTTT
TRBV3-1	-	TRBJ2-2	-	CASSLGQPNTGELFF	TGTGCCAGCAGCCTGGGACAACCGAACACCGGGGAGCTGTTTTTT
TRBV7-2	many	TRBJ2-7	-	CASSLDGGLYEQYF	TGTGCCAGCAGCTTAGATGGGGGGCTCTACGAGCAGTACTTC
TRBV30	-	TRBJ1-2	-	CAWSSAPTPYTF	TGTGCCTGGAGTTCGGCACCAACACCGTACACCTTC
TRBV10-3	many	TRBJ2-1	TRBD2	CASGTSGYNEQFF	TGTGCCTCAGGGACTAGCGGATACAATGAGCAGTTCTTC
TRBV5-1	-	TRBJ2-2	TRBD2	CASSFSAGGLNTGELFF	TGCGCCAGCAGCTTCTCAGCGGGGGGGCTTAACACCGGGGAGCTGTTTTTT
TRBV19	many	TRBJ1-2	-	CASSETEGEYGYTF	TGTGCCAGTAGTGAGACCGAGGGAGAATATGGCTACACCTTC
TRBV7-2	many	TRBJ1-2	-	CASSTRRGSNYGYTF	TGTGCCAGCAGCACCCGAAGGGGTTCTAACTATGGCTACACCTTC
TRBV10-3	many	TRBJ2-2	-	CAISPSDLPGELFF	TGTGCCATCAGTCCCTCTGATCTACCCGGGGAGCTGTTTTTT
TRBV29-1	many	TRBJ1-3	-	CSVVSTSGNTIYF	TGCAGCGTTGTCAGCACCTCTGGAAACACCATATATTTT
TRBV5-1	many	TRBJ1-1	TRBD1	CASRWDSTGYTEAFF	TGCGCCAGCAGGTGGGACAGTACGGGGTACACTGAAGCTTTCTTT
TRBV20-1	many	TRBJ2-1	TRBD2	CSASHSPSSGGYNEQFF	TGCAGTGCTAGTCACTCCCCCTCTAGCGGGGGGTACAATGAGCAGTTCTTC
TRBV9	many	TRBJ2-1	TRBD2	CASSETSATYNEQFF	TGTGCCAGCAGCGAGACTAGCGCGACGTACAATGAGCAGTTCTTC
TRBV20-1	-	TRBJ2-6	-	CSVRGAGANVLTF	TGCAGCGTAAGGGGCGCGGGGGCCAACGTCCTGACTTTC
TRBV5-1	many	TRBJ2-3	-	CASSLASLRADTQYF	TGCGCCAGCAGCTTGGCCTCGTTACGGGCAGATACGCAGTATTTT
TRBV12-3/TRBV12-4	many	TRBJ1-1	TRBD1	CASSLDREGTEAFF	TGTGCCAGCAGTCTTGACAGGGAAGGAACTGAAGCTTTCTTT
TRBV29-1	few	TRBJ2-5	-	CSADRSQETQYF	TGCAGCGCAGACAGGTCACAAGAGACCCAGTACTTC
TRBV5-1	many	TRBJ2-7	-	CASSLGLYEQYF	TGCGCCAGCAGCTTGGGGCTATACGAGCAGTACTTC
TRBV10-3	many	TRBJ1-2	-	CAIRSNYGYTF	TGTGCCATCAGGTCTAACTATGGCTACACCTTC
TRBV5-5	many	TRBJ2-3	-	CASSLSPGALTDTQYF	TGTGCCAGCAGCTTGAGCCCGGGGGCGCTCACAGATACGCAGTATTTT
TRBV6-5	many	TRBJ2-5	-	CASSRAGTQYQETQYF	TGTGCCAGCAGCCGGGCCGGGACCCAGTACCAAGAGACCCAGTACTTC
TRBV5-5	many	TRBJ2-7	TRBD2	CASSLLRESTPYEQYF	TGTGCCAGCAGCCTGCTGCGGGAGTCAACCCCCTACGAGCAGTACTTC
TRBV5-6	many	TRBJ2-7	-	CASSPATGFEQYF	TGTGCCAGCAGCCCGGCTACAGGGTTCGAGCAGTACTTC
TRBV20-1	many	TRBJ2-3	-	CSARAPEYYTDTQYF	TGCAGTGCTAGAGCGCCAGAATACTACACAGATACGCAGTATTTT
TRBV5-1	many	TRBJ1-2	TRBD1	CASSLALEGAYGYTF	TGCGCCAGCAGCTTGGCCCTCGAGGGGGCCTATGGCTACACCTTC
TRBV28	many	TRBJ2-2	TRBD2	CASSIAGEDTGELFF	TGTGCCAGCAGTATAGCGGGAGAGGACACCGGGGAGCTGTTTTTT